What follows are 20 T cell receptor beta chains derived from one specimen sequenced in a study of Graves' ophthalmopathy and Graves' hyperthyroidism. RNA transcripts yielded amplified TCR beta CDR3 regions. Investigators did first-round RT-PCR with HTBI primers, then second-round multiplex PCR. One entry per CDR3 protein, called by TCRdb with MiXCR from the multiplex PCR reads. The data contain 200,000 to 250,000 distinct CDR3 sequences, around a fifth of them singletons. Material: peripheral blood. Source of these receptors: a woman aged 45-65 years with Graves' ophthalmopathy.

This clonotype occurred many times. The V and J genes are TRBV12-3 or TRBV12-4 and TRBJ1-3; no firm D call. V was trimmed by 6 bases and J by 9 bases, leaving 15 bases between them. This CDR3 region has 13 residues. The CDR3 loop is CASRRTGGGTIYF. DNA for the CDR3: TGTGCCAGCAGGCGGACGGGCGGCGGCACCATATATTTT.

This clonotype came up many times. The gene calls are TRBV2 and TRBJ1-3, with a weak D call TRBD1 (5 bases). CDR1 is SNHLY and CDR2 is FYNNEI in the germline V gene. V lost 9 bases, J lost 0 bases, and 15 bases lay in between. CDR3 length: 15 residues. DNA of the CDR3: TGTGCCAGTACTTTTGACAGTCGCTCTGGAAACACCATATATTTT. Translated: CASTFDSRSGNTIYF.

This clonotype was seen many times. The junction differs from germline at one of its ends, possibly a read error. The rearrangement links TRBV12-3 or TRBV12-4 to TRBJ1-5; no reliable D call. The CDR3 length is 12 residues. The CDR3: CASSSGNRPQHF. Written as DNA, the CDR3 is TGTGCCAGCAGTTCAGGAAATCGGCCCCAGCATTTT.

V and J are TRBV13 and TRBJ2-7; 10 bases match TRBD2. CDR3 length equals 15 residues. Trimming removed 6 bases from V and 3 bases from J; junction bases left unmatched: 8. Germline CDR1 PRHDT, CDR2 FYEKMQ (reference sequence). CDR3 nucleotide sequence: TGTGCCAGCAGTATGCGGACTAGCGGATTCTACGAGCAGTACTTC. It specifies CASSMRTSGFYEQYF. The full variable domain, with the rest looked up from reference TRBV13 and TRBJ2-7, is AAGVIQSPRHLIKEKRETATLKCYPIPRHDTVYWYQQGPGQDPQFLISFYEKMQSDKGSIPDRFSAQQFSDYHSELNMSSLELGDSALYFCASSMRTSGFYEQYFGPGTRLTVT.

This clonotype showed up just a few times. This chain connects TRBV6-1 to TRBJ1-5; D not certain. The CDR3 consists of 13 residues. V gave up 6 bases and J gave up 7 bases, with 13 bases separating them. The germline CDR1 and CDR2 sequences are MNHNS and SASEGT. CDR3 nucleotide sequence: TGTGCCAGCAGCCTCAACGACAACCAGCCCCAGCATTTT. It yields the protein CASSLNDNQPQHF.

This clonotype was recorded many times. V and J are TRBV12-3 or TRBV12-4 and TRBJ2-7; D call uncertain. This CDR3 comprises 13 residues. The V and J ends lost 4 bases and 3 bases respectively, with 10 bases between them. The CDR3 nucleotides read TGTGCCAGCAGTTCAACGGGTTTCTACGAGCAGTACTTC. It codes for CASSSTGFYEQYF.

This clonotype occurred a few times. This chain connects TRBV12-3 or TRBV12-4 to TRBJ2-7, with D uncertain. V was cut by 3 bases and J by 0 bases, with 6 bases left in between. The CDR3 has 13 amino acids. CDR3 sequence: CASSFSGSYEQYF. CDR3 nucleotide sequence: TGTGCCAGCAGTTTTTCAGGCTCCTACGAGCAGTACTTC.

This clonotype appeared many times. CDR3 bases: TGTGCCAGCATTGCCGGCAATGAGCAGTTCTTC. It translates to CASIAGNEQFF. The chain has TRBV7-9 and TRBJ2-1, with no clear D. Deletions cut 7 bases from V and 6 bases from J, with 7 bases between. The V gene's germline CDR1 is SEHNR and CDR2 FQNEAQ (reference sequence). The CDR3 totals 11 residues.

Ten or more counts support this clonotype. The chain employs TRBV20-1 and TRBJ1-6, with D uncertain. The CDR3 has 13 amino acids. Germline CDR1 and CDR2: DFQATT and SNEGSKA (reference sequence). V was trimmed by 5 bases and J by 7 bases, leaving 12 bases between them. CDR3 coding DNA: TGCAGTGCTCAACCAGGTGGAAATTCACCCCTCCACTTT. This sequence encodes CSAQPGGNSPLHF.

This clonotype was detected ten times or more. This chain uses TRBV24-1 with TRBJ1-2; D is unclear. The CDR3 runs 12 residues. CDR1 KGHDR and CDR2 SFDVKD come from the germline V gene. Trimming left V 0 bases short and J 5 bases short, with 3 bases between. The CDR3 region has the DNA TGTGCCACCAGTGATTTGAAATATGGCTACACCTTC. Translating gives CATSDLKYGYTF.

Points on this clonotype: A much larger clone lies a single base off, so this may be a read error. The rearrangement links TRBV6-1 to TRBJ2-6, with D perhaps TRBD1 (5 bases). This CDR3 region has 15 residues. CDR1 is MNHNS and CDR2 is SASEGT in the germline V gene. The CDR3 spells CASGEQISGANVPTF. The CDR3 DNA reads TGTGCCAGCGGAGAGCAGATCTCTGGGGCCAACGTCCCGACTTTC.

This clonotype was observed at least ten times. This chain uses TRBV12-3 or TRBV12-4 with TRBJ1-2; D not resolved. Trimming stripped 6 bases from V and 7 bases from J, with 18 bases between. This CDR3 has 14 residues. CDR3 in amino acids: CASSHRQVIGGYTF. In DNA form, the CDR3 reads TGTGCCAGCAGCCACCGGCAGGTGATCGGTGGCTACACCTTC.

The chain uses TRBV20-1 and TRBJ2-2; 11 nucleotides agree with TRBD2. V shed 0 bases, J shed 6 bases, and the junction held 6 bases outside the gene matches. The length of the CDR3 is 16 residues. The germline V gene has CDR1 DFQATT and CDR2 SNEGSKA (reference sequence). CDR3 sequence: CSARDKKTSGAGELFF. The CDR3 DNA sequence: TGCAGTGCTAGAGATAAAAAGACTAGCGGGGCCGGGGAGCTGTTTTTT.

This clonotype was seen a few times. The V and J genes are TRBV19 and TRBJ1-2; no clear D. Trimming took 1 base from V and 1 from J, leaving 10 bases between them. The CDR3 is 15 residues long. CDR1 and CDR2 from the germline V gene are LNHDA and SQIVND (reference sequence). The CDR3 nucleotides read TGTGCCAGTAGTATAGGCCCCAGTCTTAACTATGGCTACACCTTC. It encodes CASSIGPSLNYGYTF.

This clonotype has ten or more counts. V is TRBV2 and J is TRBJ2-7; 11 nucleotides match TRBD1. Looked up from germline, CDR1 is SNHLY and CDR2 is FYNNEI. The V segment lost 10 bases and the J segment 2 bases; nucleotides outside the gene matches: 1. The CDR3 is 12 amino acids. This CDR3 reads CATGQGAYEQYF. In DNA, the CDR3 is TGTGCCACGGGACAGGGGGCCTACGAGCAGTACTTC.

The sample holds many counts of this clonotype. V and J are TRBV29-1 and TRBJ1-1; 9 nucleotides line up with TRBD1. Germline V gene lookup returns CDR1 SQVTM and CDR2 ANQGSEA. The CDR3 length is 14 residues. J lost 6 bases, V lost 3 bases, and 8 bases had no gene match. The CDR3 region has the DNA TGCAGCGTTGATGGGGGACAGGGTACGGCTGAAGCTTTCTTT. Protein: CSVDGGQGTAEAFF. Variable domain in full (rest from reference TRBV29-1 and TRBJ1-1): SAVISQKPSRDICQRGTSLTIQCQVDSQVTMMFWYRQQPGQSLTLIATANQGSEATYESGFVIDKFPISRPNLTFSTLTVSNMSPEDSSIYLCSVDGGQGTAEAFFGQGTRLTVV.

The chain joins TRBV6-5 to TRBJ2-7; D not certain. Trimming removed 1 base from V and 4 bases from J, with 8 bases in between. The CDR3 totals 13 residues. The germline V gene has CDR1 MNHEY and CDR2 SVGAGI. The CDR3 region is CASSYYPRYEQYF. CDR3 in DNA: TGTGCCAGCAGTTACTATCCGCGATACGAGCAGTACTTC.

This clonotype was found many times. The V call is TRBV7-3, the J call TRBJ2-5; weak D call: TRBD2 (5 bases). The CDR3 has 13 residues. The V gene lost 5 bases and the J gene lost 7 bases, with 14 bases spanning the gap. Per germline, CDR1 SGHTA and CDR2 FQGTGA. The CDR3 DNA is TGTGCCAGCAGCCAAGCAGGACTGGGGACCCAGTACTTC. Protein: CASSQAGLGTQYF.

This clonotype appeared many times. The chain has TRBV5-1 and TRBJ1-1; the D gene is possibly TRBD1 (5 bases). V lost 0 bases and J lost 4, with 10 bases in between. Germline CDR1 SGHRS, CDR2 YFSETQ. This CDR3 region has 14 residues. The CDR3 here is CASSLEGAGTEAFF. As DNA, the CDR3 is TGCGCCAGCAGCTTGGAAGGGGCGGGCACTGAAGCTTTCTTT.

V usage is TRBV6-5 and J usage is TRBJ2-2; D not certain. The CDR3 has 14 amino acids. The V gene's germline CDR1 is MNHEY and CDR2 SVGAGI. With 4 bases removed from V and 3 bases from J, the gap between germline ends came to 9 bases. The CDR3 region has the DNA TGTGCCAGCAGTTTCGGGTTTCACACCGGGGAGCTGTTTTTT. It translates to CASSFGFHTGELFF.